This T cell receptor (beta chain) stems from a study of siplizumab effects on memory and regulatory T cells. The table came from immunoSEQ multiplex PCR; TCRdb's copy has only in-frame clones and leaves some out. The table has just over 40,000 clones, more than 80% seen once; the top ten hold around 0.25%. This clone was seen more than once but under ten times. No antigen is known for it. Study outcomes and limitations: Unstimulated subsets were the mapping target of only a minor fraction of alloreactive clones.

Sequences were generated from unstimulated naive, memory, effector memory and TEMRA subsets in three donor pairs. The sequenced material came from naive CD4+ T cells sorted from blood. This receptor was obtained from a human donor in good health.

CDR3 residues: CASTWEGGQPQHF. The CDR3 bases are TGTGCCAGCACATGGGAGGGGGGGCAGCCCCAGCATTTT. V gene TRBV6-1 combines with J gene TRBJ1-5; D may be TRBD1 (6 bases). Germline CDR1 is MNHNS and CDR2 is SASEGT. The V end lost 7 bases, the J end lost 7 bases, and 14 bases lay between the germline ends. CDR3 size: 13 residues.